This record looks at one TCR beta chain sequence and its context. No antigen is known for it. Template material for amplifying TCR beta CDR3 regions consisted of RNA transcripts. Using the HTBI primer set, a first-round RT-PCR was run on the TCR CDR3. Using its own MiXCR run on the multiplex PCR reads, TCRdb lists one record per CDR3 protein. Of 300,000 to 450,000 distinct CDR3 sequences detected, roughly 20% appear once; the ten largest clones hold around 15%. This sample was included in a study of T cells in Graves' hyperthyroidism and ophthalmopathy. Whole-study results and caveats: The model anticipated ophthalmopathy a median about 7.1 months pre-onset. Most clonotypes that expanded in the thyroid above 0.001 also showed up in blood.

The CDR3 runs to 14 residues. The V gene's germline CDR1 is MNHEY and CDR2 SVGEGT. Trimming took 3 bases from V and 7 from J; bases not matched to a gene: 4. Uncontrolled infection, other autoimmune disease, pregnancy or lactation barred patients from enrollment. The authors obtained PBMCs from about 9 ml of fresh peripheral blood. The sequence derives from a middle-aged woman with Graves' ophthalmopathy. The gene calls are TRBV6-2 or TRBV6-3 and TRBJ1-5, with 9 bases aligning to TRBD1. The sequencing input was blood. The CDR3 sequence is CASSYGDRDQPQHF. CDR3 DNA: TGTGCCAGCAGTTATGGGGACAGGGACCAGCCCCAGCATTTT.